This is a list of T cell receptor beta chains from one sample in a study of technical replicates of blood from a few donors. Sequencing used immunoSEQ multiplex PCR; TCRdb keeps in-frame clones, though not all of them. The table records about 72,000 clones, 95% of them present only once. The specimen was T cells isolated from PBMCs. Receptor source: a human donor in good health. CDR3s include the opening cysteine and the closing phenylalanine or tryptophan. D genes are given only for firm matches. Rows give clone size only sometimes, using once, few, many, or a class for an expanded clone.

TRBD2 TRBJ2-5 TRBV27 . TGTGCCAGCAGACTAGCGGGACAAGAGACCCAGTACTTC CASRLAGQETQYF
. TRBJ2-5 TRBV6-6 . TGTGCCAGCAGTTACTCGTTCGCCGGAGAGACCCAGTACTTC CASSYSFAGETQYF
. TRBJ1-1 TRBV27 . TGTGCCAGCAGTCGACCGGACAGCTTGAACACTGAAGCTTTCTTT CASSRPDSLNTEAFF
. TRBJ2-3 TRBV6-1 . TGTGCCAGCAGTAAAGGCGGAAGCACAGATACGCAGTATTTT CASSKGGSTDTQYF
. TRBJ1-2 TRBV7-9 . TGTGCCAGCAGCTTTAGTGGGGCGGTGACCTTC CASSFSGAVTF
TRBD1 TRBJ2-5 TRBV10-1 . TGCGCCAGCAGCACCGGGACAGGACTTCTAATAGGGGAGACCCAGTACTTC CASSTGTGLLIGETQYF
. TRBJ1-5 TRBV15 . TGTGCCACCCATGTATCGGTCAATCAGCCCCAGCATTTT CATHVSVNQPQHF
TRBD1 TRBJ1-5 TRBV19 . TGTGCCAGTAGCGCCCGGGACAGGGGGAGTGGGAACAATCAGCCCCAGCATTTT CASSARDRGSGNNQPQHF
. TRBJ1-5 TRBV10-3 . TGTGCCTCCGGGGAGGGGTCAATGCCCCGAAGTCAGCCCCAGCATTTT CASGEGSMPRSQPQHF
. TRBJ2-3 TRBV6-5 . TGTGCCAGCAGTTACGGCCCTGGCGGGGACACAGATACGCAGTATTTT CASSYGPGGDTDTQYF
. TRBJ1-1 TRBV7-9 . TGTGCCAGCAGCTTAGGAGGGATCCGTATCACTGAAGCTTTCTTT CASSLGGIRITEAFF
. TRBJ1-1 TRBV28 . TGTGCCAGCAGCCCGGGGGGGGGACGGCTGAAGGCTGAAGCTTTCTTT CASSPGGGRLKAEAFF
TRBD1 TRBJ2-3 TRBV6-6 . TGTGCCAGCAGTTACCCAGACAGGGGAGATACGCAGTATTTT CASSYPDRGDTQYF
TRBD1 TRBJ2-7 TRBV5-1 . TGCGCCAGCAGCTTGGCCGGACAGGGCCGGTCCTACGAGCAGTACTTC CASSLAGQGRSYEQYF
. TRBJ2-6 TRBV9 . TGTGCCAGCAGCGTGGCGGGGGCCGGGGCCAACGTCCTGACTTTC CASSVAGAGANVLTF
. TRBJ2-3 TRBV4-1 once TGCGCCAGCAGCCAAGAACGGGGAGTGGCGGGGATTTATACGCAGTATTTT CASSQERGVAGIYTQYF
TRBD1 TRBJ2-2 TRBV6-4 few TGTGCCAGCCCGGGACAGATCACCGGGGAGCTGTTTTTT CASPGQITGELFF
. TRBJ1-5 TRBV19 . TGTGCCAGTAGTATACGGGGTGAGGGCTGGAATCAGCCCCAGCATTTT CASSIRGEGWNQPQHF
. TRBJ1-2 TRBV29-1 . TGCAGCGTTGAAGATCATGAAGCCGGCTATGGCTACACCTTC CSVEDHEAGYGYTF
. TRBJ1-3 TRBV10-3 . TGTGCCATCAGTGAGTCGCGGGACACCATATATTTT CAISESRDTIYF
TRBD1 TRBJ1-1 TRBV10-3 . TGTGCCATCAGTCGATCGGACAGGGCGAACACTGAAGCTTTCTTT CAISRSDRANTEAFF
. TRBJ1-4 TRBV30 . TGTGCCTGGAGTGCCCCATTGGAGAGTAATGAAAAACTGTTTTTT CAWSAPLESNEKLFF
. TRBJ2-5 TRBV11-2 . TGTGCCAGCAGCTTATGGTTAGGGGACCAAGAGACCCAGTACTTC CASSLWLGDQETQYF
. TRBJ1-2 TRBV5-4 . TGTGCCAGCAGCTCACCGGAACAGCCACACTATGGCTACACCTTC CASSSPEQPHYGYTF
TRBD1 TRBJ1-1 TRBV2 . TGTGCCAGTAGACAGGGGAACACTGAAGCTTTCTTT CASRQGNTEAFF
. TRBJ1-6 TRBV6-1 . TGTGCCAGCAGTGAACTGCCAGGGGATACACCCCTCCACTTT CASSELPGDTPLHF
. TRBJ2-7 TRBV11-2 . TGTGCCAGCACCAAGGGGACTCACAGCTCCTACGAGCAGTACTTC CASTKGTHSSYEQYF
. TRBJ2-7 TRBV6-1 . TGTGCCAGCAGTGACTCAGCGGCGGGGTACTTC CASSDSAAGYF
. TRBJ2-5 TRBV14 once TGTGCCAGCAGCCAGTTATTGTTCCAAGAGACCCAGTACTTC CASSQLLFQETQYF
TRBD2 TRBJ2-5 TRBV5-1 . TGCGCCAGCACTCCCAACGGGGGGAGGGAGACCCAGTACTTC CASTPNGGRETQYF
. TRBJ1-4 TRBV6-5 . TGTGCCAGCAGTAGGGGACTAAATGAAAAACTGTTTTTT CASSRGLNEKLFF
. TRBJ2-7 TRBV10-3 . TGTGCCATCAGACCTGACAGGTCCCGAGAGCAGTACTTC CAIRPDRSREQYF
TRBD1 TRBJ2-7 TRBV5-4 . TGTGCCAGCAACCGACAGGGCTCCTACGAGCAGTACTTC CASNRQGSYEQYF
. TRBJ2-2 TRBV10-2 . TGCGCCAGCAGTGACAGGGGCTTGGACACCGGGGAGCTGTTTTTT CASSDRGLDTGELFF
. TRBJ1-2 TRBV30 . TGTGCCTGGAGGCCACAGGGAAGGGACTATGGCTACACCTTC CAWRPQGRDYGYTF
. TRBJ2-1 TRBV29-1 . TGCAGCGTTGAAGATCGCCAGGGTATGAATGAGCAGTTCTTC CSVEDRQGMNEQFF
TRBD2 TRBJ2-7 TRBV7-8 . TGTGCCAGCAGCTTAGGACTAGCGGGGGGTTTATCCTCCTACGAGCAGTACTTC CASSLGLAGGLSSYEQYF
TRBD1 TRBJ1-4 TRBV19 . TGTGCCAGTAGTCTAACGACAGGGGAGGTGCGTGAAAAACTGTTTTTT CASSLTTGEVREKLFF
TRBD2 TRBJ2-7 TRBV6-1 . TGTGCCAGCAGTGAAAACCTCGGGTTAGCGGGATTCGCCTACGAGCAGTACTTC CASSENLGLAGFAYEQYF
. TRBJ1-2 TRBV28 . TGTGCCAGCACCGAATACCCAGGGGAGAGGAGCTATGGCTACACCTTC CASTEYPGERSYGYTF
. TRBJ2-5 TRBV28 . TGTGCCAGCAGTTTACTTAGAGGTATTCAAGAGACCCAGTACTTC CASSLLRGIQETQYF
. TRBJ1-1 TRBV6-1 . TGTGCCAGCAGTGAACTCGGGTTGAACACTGAAGCTTTCTTT CASSELGLNTEAFF
TRBD1 TRBJ1-2 TRBV7-3 . TGTGCCAGCAGCTTAAGGGGGACAGGGGGCCATGGCTACACCTTC CASSLRGTGGHGYTF
TRBD1 TRBJ1-1 TRBV2 few TGTGCCAGCAGCCGGGACAGCTCTGCCACTGAAGCTTTCTTT CASSRDSSATEAFF
TRBD2 TRBJ2-1 TRBV29-1 . TGCAGCACTAGCGGGTCCTACAATGAGCAGTTCTTC CSTSGSYNEQFF
. TRBJ1-2 TRBV28 . TGTGCCAGCAGTTTTGATTTAGGTAAAAAAGCCTCAGGAACGTATGGCTACACCTTC CASSFDLGKKASGTYGYTF
TRBD2 TRBJ2-7 TRBV5-1 . TGCGCCAGCAGCGTGGGACTAGCGGGAGCCCCTCGGTGGTACGAGCAGTACTTC CASSVGLAGAPRWYEQYF
TRBD1 TRBJ1-1 TRBV7-2 . TGTGCCAGCAGCTCGGATCCCGGTTGGACAGGGTATTCATTTCTAGCTTTCTTT CASSSDPGWTGYSFLAFF
. TRBJ2-7 TRBV2 . TGTGCCAGACGCTTCCTGGGGGCCCACGAGCAGTACTTC CARRFLGAHEQYF
TRBD2 TRBJ2-7 TRBV29-1 . TGCAGCGTTGAATTTGCGGGAGATATCGAGCAGTACTTC CSVEFAGDIEQYF
TRBD1 TRBJ1-1 TRBV5-1 . TGCGCCAGCAGCCAAGGGACAGGGGGCGCGTCCACTGAAGCTTTCTTT CASSQGTGGASTEAFF
TRBD2 TRBJ2-1 TRBV5-1 once TGCGCCAGCAGCCTAGCTGGGGGGGGTAGCAATGAGCAGTTCTTC CASSLAGGGSNEQFF
TRBD1 TRBJ2-3 TRBV5-1 . TGCGCCAGCAGCTACGGGACAGGGGGCGCCCATACGCAGTATTTT CASSYGTGGAHTQYF
TRBD1 TRBJ2-7 TRBV4-1 once TGCGCCAGCAGCCAAGTTTTCCGGGACAGGGGTTCCTACGAGCAGTACTTC CASSQVFRDRGSYEQYF